A single sample is the source of the 13 T cell receptor beta chains below, sequenced in a study of technical replicates of blood from a handful of donors. Measured with immunoSEQ multiplex PCR; TCRdb has only the in-frame clones, and not every one. The sample contains some 68,000 clones, 80% to 95% of which appear only once. Sequencing input: T cells isolated from PBMCs. The receptors stem from a human donor in good health.

The chain joins TRBV27 to TRBJ2-7; possibly TRBD2 for D (5 bases). The CDR3 length is 14 residues. Looked up from germline, CDR1 is MNHEY and CDR2 is SMNVEV (reference sequence). Trimming took off 8 bases at V and 5 bases at J, with 19 bases between the two ends. The CDR3 protein is CASRPVWERHEQYF. The CDR3 DNA reads TGTGCCAGCCGACCGGTTTGGGAGCGCCACGAGCAGTACTTC.

This chain links TRBV10-2 with TRBJ2-1; D is undetermined. This CDR3 comprises 15 residues. In germline, CDR1 is WSHSY, CDR2 SAAADI. The V end lost 3 bases, the J end lost 1 base, and 10 bases lay between the germline ends. CDR3 region: CASSDRFVSYNEQFF. DNA of the CDR3: TGCGCCAGCAGTGACCGTTTCGTATCCTACAATGAGCAGTTCTTC.

This clone was seen only once. V is TRBV28 and J is TRBJ1-2, with 7 bases that match TRBD1. Germline-derived CDR1 and CDR2 are MDHEN and SYDVKM. The trim removed 7 bases at V and 4 bases at J, leaving 12 bases unmatched. The CDR3 spans 15 residues. As DNA, the CDR3 is TGTGCCAGCAAGGAGTCCGAGGACAGGATCTATGGCTACACCTTC. Translated: CASKESEDRIYGYTF.

This clone was seen only once. The V gene is TRBV6-6, the J gene TRBJ1-5, with D unclear. Germline V gene data show CDR1 as MNHNY and CDR2 as SVGAGI (reference sequence). This CDR3 spans 14 amino acids. The ends were cut back, 1 base at V and 3 bases at J, with 7 bases in the middle. The CDR3: CASSYYIFNQPQHF. The CDR3 nucleotides are TGTGCCAGCAGTTACTATATTTTCAATCAGCCCCAGCATTTT.

The gene calls are TRBV10-3 and TRBJ2-3; 10 bases fit TRBD1. The CDR3 sequence is 16 residues long. Germline CDR1 ENHRY, CDR2 SYGVKD. V lost 4 bases to trimming and J lost 2 bases; unmatched junction nucleotides: 6. The CDR3 reads CAISAGDRGATDTQYF. The CDR3 DNA is TGTGCCATCAGTGCTGGGGACAGGGGAGCCACAGATACGCAGTATTTT.

The V call is TRBV2, the J call TRBJ2-2, with D maybe TRBD2 (5 bases). V lost 8 bases to trimming and J lost 0 bases, with 10 bases between them. The CDR3 has 14 amino acids. The germline V gene has CDR1 SNHLY and CDR2 FYNNEI. The DNA of the CDR3 is TGTGCCAGCGGACTTCTCGCGAACACCGGGGAGCTGTTTTTT. Amino acid sequence: CASGLLANTGELFF.

This chain links TRBV28 with TRBJ2-1; 12 bases are shared with TRBD1. This CDR3 region has 16 residues. The V and J ends lost 6 bases and 6 bases, in that order; junction bases with no gene match: 9. Germline CDR1 is MDHEN and CDR2 is SYDVKM. The CDR3 coding sequence is TGTGCCAGCAGACTCCCCGCGGGACAGGGGGCCAATGAGCAGTTCTTC. Protein sequence: CASRLPAGQGANEQFF.

The chain couples TRBV7-2 to TRBJ1-1; no definite D call. The CDR3 extends over 12 amino acids. The ends were cut back, 1 base at V and 12 bases at J, with 12 bases in the middle. Germline-derived CDR1 and CDR2 are SGHTA and FQGNSA. Here the CDR3 DNA reads TGTGCCAGCAGCTTAGAGGTCGGGAAAACTTTCTTT. It codes for CASSLEVGKTFF.

The chain combines TRBV6-1 with TRBJ2-3; D is possibly TRBD2 (6 bases). The CDR3 length is 16 residues. Germline CDR1 reads MNHNS; CDR2 reads SASEGT. V was pared by 1 base and J by 3 bases, with 14 bases between. The CDR3 bases are TGTGCCAGCAGTGAAGGGAAAAGGCTAGCGACAGATACGCAGTATTTT. Encoded protein: CASSEGKRLATDTQYF.

This chain uses TRBV19 with TRBJ2-5, with 7 nucleotides matching TRBD1. Unmatched junction bases numbered 5, after V lost 3 bases and J lost 4 bases. The CDR3 is 14 residues long. The germline gives CDR1 LNHDA, CDR2 SQIVND (reference sequence). Here the CDR3 reads CASSIRDSRETQYF. The CDR3 region has the DNA TGTGCCAGTAGTATCCGGGACAGTCGAGAGACCCAGTACTTC. Based on the CDR3 plus reference TRBV19 and TRBJ2-5, the full variable domain is DGGITQSPKYLFRKEGQNVTLSCEQNLNHDAMYWYRQDPGQGLRLIYYSQIVNDFQKGDIAEGYSVSREKKESFPLTVTSAQKNPTAFYLCASSIRDSRETQYFGPGTRLLVL.

The J gene is TRBJ2-5, the V gene TRBV19; 7 bases match TRBD1. The ends lost 6 bases at V and 1 base at J; junction bases unmatched: 5. The CDR3 covers 14 residues. CDR1 is LNHDA, CDR2 SQIVND, per germline (reference sequence). CDR3 sequence (DNA): TGTGCCAGTAGCTCACAGGGGATCCAAGAGACCCAGTACTTC. Amino acids: CASSSQGIQETQYF.

V and J are TRBV19 and TRBJ2-1; weak D call: TRBD2 (5 bases). V lost 10 bases, J lost 9 bases, and 22 bases lay in between. Per germline, CDR1 LNHDA and CDR2 SQIVND (reference sequence). This CDR3 is 14 amino acids long. In DNA, the CDR3 is TGTGCCACCTCCCCGGGCTCACTAGTTAGTGAGCAGTTCTTC. Its translation is CATSPGSLVSEQFF.

The chain recombines TRBV29-1 with TRBJ2-7; 9 nucleotides agree with TRBD2. The CDR3 covers 14 residues. Germline trimming cut 5 bases from V and 1 base from J; bases unmatched to any gene: 6. Germline V gives CDR1 SQVTM, CDR2 ANQGSEA. The CDR3 sequence is CSVQGLASSYEQYF. The DNA of the CDR3 is TGCAGCGTTCAAGGACTAGCGTCTTCCTACGAGCAGTACTTC.